This section outlines one TCR beta chain sequence together with its context. Per the original methods: Estimated nucleated cell counts came from reference gene primer amplification. TCRdb's copy holds only in-frame clones and misses some; the assay was immunoSEQ multiplex PCR. The DNA was the basis for D and trimming; V, J and clone size are from that table. The sample contains 200,000 to 250,000 clones, over 70% of which appear only once. The record originates from a study of blood T cell repertoires in COVID-19. Turning to the study itself: Samples of COVID-19 (acute and convalescent) were obtained from the United States, Italy and Spain.

The V gene's germline CDR1 is MNHEY and CDR2 SVGEGT. The CDR3 runs 16 residues. Trimming cost V 2 bases and J 1 base; bases outside gene matches: 3. The receptor's source is a woman in her 70s with acute or convalescent COVID-19. This chain links TRBV6-2 or TRBV6-3 with TRBJ2-5; 11 bases align to TRBD2. The sample consisted of peripheral blood. Written as DNA, the CDR3 is TGTGCCAGCAGTTACGGGGGACTAGCGGTCCAAGAGACCCAGTACTTC. Translation gives CASSYGGLAVQETQYF.